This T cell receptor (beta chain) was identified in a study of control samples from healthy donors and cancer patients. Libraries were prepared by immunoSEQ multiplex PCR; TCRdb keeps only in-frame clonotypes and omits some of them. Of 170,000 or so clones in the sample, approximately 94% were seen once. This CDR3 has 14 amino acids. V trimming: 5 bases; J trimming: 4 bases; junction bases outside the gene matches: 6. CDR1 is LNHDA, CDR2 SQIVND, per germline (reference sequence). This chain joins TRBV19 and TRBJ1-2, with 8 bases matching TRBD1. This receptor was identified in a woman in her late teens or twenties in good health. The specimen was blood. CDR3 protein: CASSLGQGPYGYTF. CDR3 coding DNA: TGTGCCAGTAGTCTAGGACAGGGACCCTATGGCTACACCTTC.